This TCR beta chain was profiled in a study of shared clonotypes between healthy human individuals. The overall study: Plates per donor: three CD4 naive, three CD4 memory, two CD8 naive, one CD8 memory.

Each cell subset's genomic DNA was divided evenly among several immunoSEQ plates. Sequencing was performed with immunoSEQ multiplex PCR; in TCRdb, only in-frame clones are kept and a portion is missing. Here the sample spans 1.5 million to 2.5 million clones, roughly 94% being singletons. Positively selected for CCR7, the CD45RO-negative cells used as naive CD8 cells excluded terminally differentiated effector memory CD45RA+ cells. The CDR3 is 19 amino acids. With V trimmed by 5 bases and J by 0 bases, 16 bases remained unmatched. CDR1 SGHRS and CDR2 YFSETQ come from the germline V gene. The sample was naive CD8+ T cells sorted from blood. This chain joins TRBV5-1 and TRBJ1-4; 7 bases are a match to TRBD1. The TCR sequence derives from a man aged 18 to 30 in good health. The CDR3 coding sequence is TGCGCCAGCAGGGGGTTTTCGGACAGGAGACGAACAACTAATGAAAAACTGTTTTTT. It translates to CASRGFSDRRRTTNEKLFF.